Sequencing of this TCR beta chain was carried out in a study of cytomegalovirus exposure and HLA in healthy donors. Broader study findings: The study flagged some 170 TCR beta chains as cytomegalovirus-associated. Being indistinguishable, some V segments were excluded, TRBV6-2 and TRBV6-3 among them.

CDR1 is SEHNR, CDR2 FQNEAQ, per germline (reference sequence). The ends lost 7 bases at V and 2 bases at J; junction bases unmatched: 10. The CDR3 is made up of 15 amino acids. Details on this clone: Its antigen is not known.

The PCR contained 60 Vbeta and 13 Jbeta primers. The assay was immunoSEQ multiplex PCR, and TCRdb's table has in-frame clones only and misses some. Found here are around 100,000 clones, about 80% of them singletons; the top ten hold approximately 4.2%. Sequenced: PBMCs. The TCR comes from a female donor in good health and CMV-seropositive. This sequence joins TRBV7-9 and TRBJ1-2, with 7 bases lining up with TRBD1. The CDR3 spells CASTPDRVTNYGYTF. CDR3 in DNA: TGTGCCAGCACTCCAGACAGGGTTACGAACTATGGCTACACCTTC.